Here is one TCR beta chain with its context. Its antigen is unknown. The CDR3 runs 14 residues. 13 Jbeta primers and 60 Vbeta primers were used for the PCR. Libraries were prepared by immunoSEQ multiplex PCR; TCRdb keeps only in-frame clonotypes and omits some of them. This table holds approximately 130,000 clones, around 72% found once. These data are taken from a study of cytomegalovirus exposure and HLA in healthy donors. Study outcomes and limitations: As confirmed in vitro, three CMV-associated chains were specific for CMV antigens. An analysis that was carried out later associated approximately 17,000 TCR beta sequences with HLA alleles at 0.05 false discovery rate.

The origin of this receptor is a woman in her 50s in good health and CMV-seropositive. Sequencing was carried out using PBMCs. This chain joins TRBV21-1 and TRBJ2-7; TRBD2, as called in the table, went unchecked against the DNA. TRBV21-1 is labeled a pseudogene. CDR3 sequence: CASSKGRGTYEQYF. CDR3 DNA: TGTGCCAGCAGCAAGGGGCGGGGGACCTACGAGCAGTACTTC.